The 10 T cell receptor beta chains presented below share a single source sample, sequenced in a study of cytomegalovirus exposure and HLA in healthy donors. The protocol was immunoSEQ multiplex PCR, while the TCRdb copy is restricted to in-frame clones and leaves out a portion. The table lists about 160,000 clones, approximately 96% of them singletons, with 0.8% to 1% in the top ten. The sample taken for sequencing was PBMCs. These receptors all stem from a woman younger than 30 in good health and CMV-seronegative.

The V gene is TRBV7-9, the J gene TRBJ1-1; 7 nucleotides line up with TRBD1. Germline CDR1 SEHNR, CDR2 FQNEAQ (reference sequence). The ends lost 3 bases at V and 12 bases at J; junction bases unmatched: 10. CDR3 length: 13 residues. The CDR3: CASSFPGQPFPFF. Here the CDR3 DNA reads TGTGCCAGCAGCTTTCCGGGACAGCCCTTCCCTTTCTTT.

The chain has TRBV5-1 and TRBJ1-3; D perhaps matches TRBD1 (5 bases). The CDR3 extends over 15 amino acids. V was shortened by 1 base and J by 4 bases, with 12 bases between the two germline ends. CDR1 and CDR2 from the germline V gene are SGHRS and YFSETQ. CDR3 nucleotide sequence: TGCGCCAGCAGCTTGTCGCGACAGCCGGGAAACACCATATATTTT. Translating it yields CASSLSRQPGNTIYF.

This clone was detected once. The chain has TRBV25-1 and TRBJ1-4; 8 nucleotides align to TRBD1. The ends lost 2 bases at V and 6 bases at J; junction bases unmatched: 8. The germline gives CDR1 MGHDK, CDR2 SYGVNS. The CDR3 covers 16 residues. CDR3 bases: TGTGCCAGCAGTGAAAACGGACAGGGTGGTTATGAAAAACTGTTTTTT. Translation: CASSENGQGGYEKLFF.

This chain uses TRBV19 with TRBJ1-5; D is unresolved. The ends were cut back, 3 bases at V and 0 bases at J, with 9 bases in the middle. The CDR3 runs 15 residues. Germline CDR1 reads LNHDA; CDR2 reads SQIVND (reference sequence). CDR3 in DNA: TGTGCCAGTAGTATCGGTGTAAATAGCAATCAGCCCCAGCATTTT. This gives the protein CASSIGVNSNQPQHF.

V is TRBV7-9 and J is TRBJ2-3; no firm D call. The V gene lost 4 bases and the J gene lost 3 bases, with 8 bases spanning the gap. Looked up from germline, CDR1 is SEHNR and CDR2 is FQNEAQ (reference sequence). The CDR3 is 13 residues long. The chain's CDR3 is CASSSFSTDTQYF. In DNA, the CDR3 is TGTGCCAGCAGCTCCTTCTCTACAGATACGCAGTATTTT.

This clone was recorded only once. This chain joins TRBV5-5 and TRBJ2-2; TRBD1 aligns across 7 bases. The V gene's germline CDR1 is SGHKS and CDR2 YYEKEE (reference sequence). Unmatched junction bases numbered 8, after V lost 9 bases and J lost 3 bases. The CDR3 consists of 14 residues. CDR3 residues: CATEDRAYTGELFF. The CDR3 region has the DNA TGTGCCACCGAAGACAGGGCATACACCGGGGAGCTGTTTTTT.

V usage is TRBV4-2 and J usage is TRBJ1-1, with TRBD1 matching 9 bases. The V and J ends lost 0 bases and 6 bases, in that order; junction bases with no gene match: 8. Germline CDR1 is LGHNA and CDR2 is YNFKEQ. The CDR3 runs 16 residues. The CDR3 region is CASSQDPGQGGAEAFF. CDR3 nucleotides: TGTGCCAGCAGCCAAGATCCGGGACAGGGAGGCGCTGAAGCTTTCTTT.

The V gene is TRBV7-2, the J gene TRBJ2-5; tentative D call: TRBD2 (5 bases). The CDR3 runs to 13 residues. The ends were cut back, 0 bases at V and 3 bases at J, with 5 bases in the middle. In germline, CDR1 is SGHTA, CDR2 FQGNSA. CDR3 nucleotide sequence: TGTGCCAGCAGCTTAGCGAGGGAAGAGACCCAGTACTTC. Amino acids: CASSLAREETQYF.

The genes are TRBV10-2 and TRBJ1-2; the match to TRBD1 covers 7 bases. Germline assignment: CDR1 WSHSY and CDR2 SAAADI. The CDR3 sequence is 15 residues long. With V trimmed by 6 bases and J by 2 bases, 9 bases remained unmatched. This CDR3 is CASRNTGDSNYGYTF. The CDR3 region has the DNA TGCGCCAGCAGGAATACAGGGGACAGCAACTATGGCTACACCTTC.

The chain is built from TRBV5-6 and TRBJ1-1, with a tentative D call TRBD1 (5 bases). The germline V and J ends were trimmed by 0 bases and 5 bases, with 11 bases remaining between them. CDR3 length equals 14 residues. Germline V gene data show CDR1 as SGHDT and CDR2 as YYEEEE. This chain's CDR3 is CASSLGLRATEAFF. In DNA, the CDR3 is TGTGCCAGCAGCTTGGGTCTCAGGGCGACTGAAGCTTTCTTT.